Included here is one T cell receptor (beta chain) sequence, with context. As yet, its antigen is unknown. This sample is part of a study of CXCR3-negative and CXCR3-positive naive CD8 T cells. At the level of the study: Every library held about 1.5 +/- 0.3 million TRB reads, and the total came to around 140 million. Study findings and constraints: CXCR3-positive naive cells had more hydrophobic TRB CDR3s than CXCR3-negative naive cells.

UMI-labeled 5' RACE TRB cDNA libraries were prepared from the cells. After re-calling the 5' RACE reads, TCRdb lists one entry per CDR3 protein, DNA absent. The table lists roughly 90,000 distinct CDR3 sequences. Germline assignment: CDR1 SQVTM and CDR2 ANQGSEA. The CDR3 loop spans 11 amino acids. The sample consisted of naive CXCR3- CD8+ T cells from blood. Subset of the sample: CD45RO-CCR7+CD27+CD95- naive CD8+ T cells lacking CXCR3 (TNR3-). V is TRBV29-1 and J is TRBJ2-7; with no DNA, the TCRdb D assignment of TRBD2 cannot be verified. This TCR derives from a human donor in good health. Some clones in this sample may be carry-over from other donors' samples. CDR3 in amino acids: CSVEAKGGAYF.